The 26 T cell receptor beta chains reported below all come from one sample, sequenced in a study of blood T cell repertoires in COVID-19. Assay: immunoSEQ multiplex PCR; the TCRdb copy retains only in-frame clones and omits some. In the table there are some 700,000 clones, 75% to 90% of which are singletons. The sequencing input was peripheral blood. The receptor set was obtained from a young woman with acute or convalescent COVID-19.

This chain uses TRBV3-1 (or the pseudogene TRBV3-2) with TRBJ2-1, with 13 bases that match TRBD2. This CDR3 has 16 residues. After removal of 1 base from V and 10 bases from J, the junction contained 7 bases not matched to a gene. The germline V gene has CDR1 LGHDT and CDR2 YNNKEL (reference sequence). The CDR3 nucleotides read TGTGCCAGCAGCCAAGCCGGACTAGCGGGGGAGTGGGAGCAGTTCTTC. This sequence encodes CASSQAGLAGEWEQFF.

The V call is TRBV27, the J call TRBJ2-4; 8 bases map to TRBD1. The CDR3 spans 15 residues. V lost 6 bases to trimming and J lost 1 base; unmatched junction nucleotides: 5. Germline V lookup: CDR1 MNHEY, CDR2 SMNVEV (reference sequence). CDR3 DNA: TGTGCCAGCAGCCCTCAGGGGGCGGCCAAAAACATTCAGTACTTC. Protein product: CASSPQGAAKNIQYF.

This sequence joins TRBV19 and TRBJ1-4, with a possible D match to TRBD1 (5 bases). The CDR3 loop spans 16 amino acids. V was trimmed by 5 bases and J by 7 bases, leaving 20 bases between them. CDR1 is LNHDA and CDR2 is SQIVND in the germline V gene (reference sequence). The CDR3: CASSPRGRGGVEKLFF. The CDR3 bases are TGTGCCAGTAGTCCTAGGGGACGGGGGGGAGTTGAAAAACTGTTTTTT.

The V gene is TRBV6-5, the J gene TRBJ1-2, with a possible D match to TRBD1 (6 bases). V lost 6 bases, J lost 5 bases, and 19 bases lay in between. This CDR3 has 15 amino acids. Germline loops: CDR1 MNHEY, CDR2 SVGAGI. CDR3 region: CASRRGIQGEYGYTF. The DNA of the CDR3 is TGTGCCAGCAGGCGAGGGATACAGGGAGAGTATGGCTACACCTTC.

V and J are TRBV5-1 and TRBJ1-2, with 7 nucleotides matching TRBD1. From germline, CDR1 is SGHRS and CDR2 YFSETQ. The CDR3 loop spans 13 amino acids. Unmatched junction bases numbered 7, after V lost 4 bases and J lost 7 bases. This CDR3 is CASSPDRAFGYTF. CDR3 sequence (DNA): TGCGCCAGCAGCCCCGACAGGGCATTTGGCTACACCTTC. The variable domain in full, completed from reference TRBV5-1 and TRBJ1-2, reads KAGVTQTPRYLIKTRGQQVTLSCSPISGHRSVSWYQQTPGQGLQFLFEYFSETQRNKGNFPGRFSGRQFSNSRSEMNVSTLELGDSALYLCASSPDRAFGYTFGSGTRLTVV.

This clone showed up just once. The chain carries TRBV19 and TRBJ1-2; D might be TRBD1 (6 bases). V lost 10 bases, J lost 7 bases, and 16 bases lay in between. From germline, CDR1 is LNHDA and CDR2 SQIVND (reference sequence). There are 12 residues in the CDR3. CDR3 sequence: CATAKLRGGYTF. The CDR3 DNA reads as TGTGCCACAGCCAAACTCAGGGGTGGCTACACCTTC.

V is TRBV3-1 (or the pseudogene TRBV3-2) and J is TRBJ1-3; 7 nucleotides agree with TRBD1. The CDR3 runs to 17 residues. Germline CDR1 is LGHDT and CDR2 is YNNKEL (reference sequence). V shed 1 base and J 0 bases; nucleotides not matched to a gene: 6. CDR3 DNA: TGTGCCAGCAGCCAAGTGGGCAGGGGGGCCTCTGGAAACACCATATATTTT. It yields the protein CASSQVGRGASGNTIYF.

The rearrangement joins TRBV7-6 to TRBJ2-1, with D unclear. V lost 4 bases and J 2 bases, leaving 6 bases between the germline ends. In germline, CDR1 is SGHVS, CDR2 FNYEAQ. The CDR3 has 13 residues. The DNA for the CDR3 is TGTGCCAGCAGCTCTAAAGCCTACAATGAGCAGTTCTTC. This encodes CASSSKAYNEQFF.

The genes are TRBV12-1 and TRBJ2-2; the table assigns TRBD2, which was not confirmed against the DNA. TRBV12-1 is given as a pseudogene. CDR3 length: 14 amino acids. The CDR3 loop is CASSFQPSTGELFF. In nucleotides, the CDR3 is TGTGCCAGCAGCTTTCAACCGAGCACCGGGGAGCTGTTTTTT.

This rearrangement joins TRBV5-1 to TRBJ1-4, with D possibly matching TRBD1 (5 bases). The CDR3 runs 15 residues. Germline V gives CDR1 SGHRS, CDR2 YFSETQ. V was trimmed by 2 bases and J by 4 bases, leaving 12 bases between them. The CDR3 coding sequence is TGCGCCAGCAGCTTTGCGCAGGGTGGTAATGAAAAACTGTTTTTT. Its protein is CASSFAQGGNEKLFF.

This chain uses TRBV7-2 with TRBJ1-1; 7 bases line up with TRBD1. Germline V gives CDR1 SGHTA, CDR2 FQGNSA. V was clipped by 5 bases and J by 5 bases; unmatched bases: 8. This CDR3 is 14 amino acids long. The chain's CDR3 is CASSVRSGGTEAFF. The CDR3 DNA follows: TGTGCCAGCAGCGTAAGGTCAGGGGGGACTGAAGCTTTCTTT.

The chain joins TRBV10-3 to TRBJ1-6; 8 bases line up with TRBD1. The V gene's germline CDR1 is ENHRY and CDR2 SYGVKD. Trimming at V came to 2 bases and at J to 2 bases, leaving 5 bases not matched to a gene. This CDR3 comprises 17 residues. CDR3 residues: CAISEDQGATYNSPLHF. CDR3 nucleotide sequence: TGTGCCATCAGTGAGGACCAGGGGGCAACCTATAATTCACCCCTCCACTTT.

V is TRBV5-1 and J is TRBJ1-2, with a weak D call TRBD1 (5 bases). Between the trimmed V and J ends, which lost 6 bases and 8 bases, there was a span of 23 bases. CDR3 length equals 15 residues. Looked up from germline, CDR1 is SGHRS and CDR2 is YFSETQ. The CDR3 coding sequence is TGCGCCAGCACCCTAAGGCCCCAGGGCGAGAACGGCTACACCTTC. This codes for CASTLRPQGENGYTF.

This chain joins TRBV27 and TRBJ1-3; weak D call: TRBD1 (6 bases). V was cut by 6 bases and J by 4 bases, with 10 bases left in between. The CDR3 has 13 residues. The germline gives CDR1 MNHEY, CDR2 SMNVEV (reference sequence). CDR3 DNA sequence: TGTGCCAGCAGGGGGGCGCGAGGAAACACCATATATTTT. It translates to CASRGARGNTIYF.

The chain recombines TRBV7-8 with TRBJ1-5; possible D gene TRBD1, 5 bases. Per germline, CDR1 SGHVS and CDR2 FQNEAQ. The CDR3 sequence is 14 residues long. V lost 5 bases and J 6 bases, leaving 14 bases between the germline ends. CDR3 sequence reads: CASSRPGGGQPQHF. In DNA form, the CDR3 reads TGTGCCAGCAGCCGTCCGGGGGGTGGTCAGCCCCAGCATTTT.

This sequence joins TRBV6-5 and TRBJ1-1; D not resolved. V lost 8 bases to trimming and J lost 3 bases, with 16 bases between them. Germline V CDR1 and CDR2: MNHEY, SVGAGI. The CDR3 is 14 amino acids. In DNA form, the CDR3 reads TGTGCCAGCCAGAGTGATTCTGGAGACACTGAAGCTTTCTTT. It specifies CASQSDSGDTEAFF.

This clone was recorded a few times. The J gene is TRBJ1-5, the V gene TRBV5-6, with 8 bases matching TRBD1. This CDR3 region has 14 residues. Trimming took 3 bases from V and 5 from J; bases not matched to a gene: 4. CDR1 is SGHDT and CDR2 is YYEEEE in the germline V gene. CDR3 DNA sequence: TGTGCCAGCAGCTCCGGACAGGGCCATCAGCCCCAGCATTTT. It translates to CASSSGQGHQPQHF.

This clone appeared a single time. Here the CDR3 reads CASSYPTPEDSLEAFF. The CDR3 DNA sequence: TGTGCCAGCAGCTATCCTACCCCCGAGGACAGCCTAGAAGCTTTCTTT. The chain recombines TRBV14 with TRBJ1-1, with a weak D call TRBD1 (6 bases). Germline CDR1 is SGHDN and CDR2 is FVKESK. CDR3 size: 16 residues. The V end lost 5 bases, the J end lost 8 bases, and 24 bases lay between the germline ends.

The chain carries TRBV9 and TRBJ1-4; no clear D. CDR3 size: 15 residues. V lost 0 bases to trimming and J lost 7 bases, with 13 bases between them. Germline V gene sequence: CDR1 SGDLS, CDR2 YYNGEE. The CDR3 DNA follows: TGTGCCAGCAGCGTAGTAGCCCGATACGGTGAAAAACTGTTTTTT. Encoded protein: CASSVVARYGEKLFF.

This chain connects TRBV7-3 to TRBJ1-2; D remains unclear. V dropped 5 bases and J dropped 8 bases, with 21 bases sitting between them. Per germline, CDR1 SGHTA and CDR2 FQGTGA. The CDR3 has 15 amino acids. This CDR3 reads CASSLTEKSARGYTF. The CDR3 DNA sequence: TGTGCCAGCAGCCTTACCGAGAAGAGCGCGAGGGGCTACACCTTC.

J is TRBJ2-7 and V is TRBV30, with D hard to call. Germline CDR1 reads GTSNPN; CDR2 reads SVGIG (reference sequence). The CDR3 has 13 residues. The ends were cut back, 0 bases at V and 5 bases at J, with 11 bases in the middle. The CDR3 reads CAWSVRSGNEQYF. The CDR3 coding sequence is TGTGCCTGGAGTGTAAGGTCGGGTAACGAGCAGTACTTC.

CDR3 sequence: CASSNLDRGNSPLHF. The CDR3 bases are TGCGCCAGCAGCAACCTGGACAGGGGAAATTCACCCCTCCACTTT. The chain employs TRBV5-1 and TRBJ1-6, with 9 bases aligning to TRBD1. The CDR3 totals 15 residues. Germline values: CDR1 SGHRS, CDR2 YFSETQ. V shed 4 bases, J shed 7 bases, and the junction held 6 bases outside the gene matches.

The sample holds a few counts of this clone. The J gene is TRBJ1-2, the V gene TRBV15, with unresolved D. V was pared by 7 bases and J by 3 bases, with 6 bases between. The CDR3 is 11 residues long. Germline CDR1 LNHNV, CDR2 YYDKDF (reference sequence). In nucleotides, the CDR3 is TGTGCCACCACGGAGCACTATGGCTACACCTTC. It is translated as CATTEHYGYTF.

The rearrangement uses TRBV3-1 (or the pseudogene TRBV3-2) and TRBJ1-3; 7 positions agree with TRBD1. V shed 4 bases, J shed 2 bases, and the junction held 8 bases outside the gene matches. Germline CDR1 and CDR2: LGHDT and YNNKEL (reference sequence). The CDR3 extends over 16 amino acids. In DNA, the CDR3 is TGTGCCAGCAGCCCCCCCGACAGGGCGGCTGGAAACACCATATATTTT. Translation: CASSPPDRAAGNTIYF.

This clone was detected once. The V and J genes are TRBV30 and TRBJ2-3, with 8 nucleotides matching TRBD1. CDR3 length: 14 residues. From germline, CDR1 is GTSNPN and CDR2 SVGIG (reference sequence). J was trimmed by 1 base and V by 3 bases; bases with no gene match: 3. The CDR3 spells CAWSPGGGTDTQYF. The DNA of the CDR3 is TGTGCCTGGAGCCCAGGGGGCGGCACAGATACGCAGTATTTT.

The chain uses TRBV5-4 and TRBJ2-7, with a possible D match to TRBD1 (6 bases). There are 13 residues in the CDR3. CDR1 SGHNT and CDR2 YYREEE come from the germline V gene (reference sequence). With 2 bases removed from V and 4 bases from J, the gap between germline ends came to 10 bases. CDR3 amino acids: CASSFQGRYEQYF. In DNA, the CDR3 is TGTGCCAGCAGCTTCCAGGGGCGGTACGAGCAGTACTTC.